Below, one T cell receptor beta chain is given with its context. It has no known antigen specificity. Base qualities were left out, and no much larger clone turns up one base away. To prepare the library, the immunoSEQ multiplex PCR assay was applied. For the multiplex PCR, a mixture combining 60 forward primers for TCR Vbeta segments and 13 reverse primers for TCR Jbeta segments was used. A multiplex PCR assay on genomic DNA amplified the CDR3 region of rearranged TCR beta genes. On the Illumina HiSeq System, the amplified TCR beta libraries were sequenced as 87-base-pair reads. The source study handled its data this way. A later analysis counted tens of millions of unique TCR beta chains across the 690 or so repertoires, and around 9.9 million of these chains were shared by at least two donors. A nearest-neighbor algorithm error-corrected the raw reads and collapsed the reads into unique sequences, merging closely related sequences to remove PCR and sequencing errors. To assign V, D and J gene segments, CDR3 sequences were aligned to IMGT reference sequences. Each retained sequence needed at least a six-nucleotide match to both a V gene segment and a J gene segment. Rearrangements were called productive when the CDR3 lacked stop codons and stayed in frame with V and J; all others were non-productive. Following IMGT convention, CDR3 was defined as the stretch from the second conserved V-encoded cysteine up to the conserved J-encoded phenylalanine. In an earlier analysis of around 570 of the donors, sequences lacking an unambiguous match to a single V gene segment were excluded. In an earlier analysis of several hundred of the donors, V segments were called functional above 56.7% productive rearrangements and were called segregating when the between-donor standard deviation exceeded 5%. A statistical classification framework was built for diagnosing cytomegalovirus status from the catalog of TCR beta chain sequences. V and J gene assignment, in a later analysis, came from comparing TCR nucleotide sequences with IMGT/GENE-DB human TR gene sequences. A later analysis assigned CDR3 sequences and most-parsimonious VDJ recombination scenarios with the TCRdist pipeline. In a later analysis, every TCR beta chain was defined by the combination of its CDR3 amino acid sequence and its V-gene family, and reads without a unique V-gene family were dropped. As a way to deal with suspected cross-contamination and a sequencing artifact, a later analysis dropped hundreds of nucleotide sequences that were highly shared and had low generation probability. In a later analysis, a clonal expansion index for each public chain was calculated from normalized within-repertoire ranks of inferred template counts. In a later analysis, generation probabilities were computed using a VDJ recombination model fitted to out-of-frame rearrangements, and the results were checked against IGoR. In a later analysis, TCR-TCR, TCR-HLA and TCR-CMV co-occurrence was scored with hypergeometric tests, and a repertoire-size bias correction was applied to TCR pairs. False discovery rates were estimated in a later analysis by permuting HLA or CMV assignments 20 times. In a later analysis, co-occurring TCRs were grouped using DBSCAN, with TCRdist sequence similarity added in when clustering inside HLA-allele-positive subsets. Repertoires with fewer than 30,000 or more than 120,000 public chains were left out of co-occurrence clustering, as were five repertoires with anomalous nucleotide sharing. TCRdb's version of the immuneACCESS table is confined to in-frame rearrangements and falls short of the full clone set. An unresolved V gene accounts for under half of the shortfall where checked; the remainder is of unknown origin. V and J calls and clone size are those listed in that table; D and trimming were worked out from the DNA. In all, the sample holds 100,000 to 120,000 clones, and 75% to 85% of those were seen once. About 2.2% of the sample goes to the ten largest clones.

The cohort comprised some 680 healthy bone marrow donors. At the time of sampling, all cohort members were nominally healthy, though unrecorded immune exposures were likely present. The donor tested CMV seronegative and was one of the 352 seronegative cohort members. A peripheral blood sample was provided by each donor, and peripheral blood mononuclear cells were used for TCR beta sequencing. Genomic DNA was extracted from the blood cell samples with the Qiagen DNeasy Blood Extraction Kit. This specimen comes from a study of cytomegalovirus exposure and HLA in healthy donors (TCRdb year 2017). General notes on the study: In an earlier analysis of about 560 of the donors, 250 to 300 Gb of sequence data and 90 million to 120 million unique TCR beta sequences from about 179 million T cells were reported. An early release covering around 630 HLA-typed donors comprised approximately 300 gigabases of sequencing data and 85 million to 100 million unique TCR sequences. Of the roughly 400 genotyped donors, 65% to 90% fell in the genetic ancestry cluster associated with self-reported Caucasian donors. The study was designed to test whether signatures of past pathogen exposure could be identified by cataloging public T cell receptors. The study profiled the T cell repertoires of more than 500 subjects by immunosequencing and related them to cytomegalovirus serostatus. A separate validation cohort of approximately 130 different subjects was used in addition to the approximately 700-subject first cohort. To predict cytomegalovirus infection status, the study brought together high-throughput TCR immunosequencing, statistical association of individual TCRs with disease status, and machine learning. A later analysis re-examined previously published TCR beta repertoires from several hundred donors and added high-resolution HLA genotyping to investigate patterns of TCR occurrence. The later analysis used no new phenotypic data to find candidate immune exposures, relying instead on TCR beta sequences and their occurrence across donors. To decide whether each TCR beta V gene segment behaved as functional or pseudogenic, an earlier analysis of approximately 590 of the donors relied on high-throughput TCR beta sequencing. Donor age, sex, ethnicity and CMV serostatus were compiled together with the repertoire data. Genome-wide SNP genotypes for about three fifths of the roughly 670 donors were used in a later genetic analysis, which treated that subset as a discovery cohort. All discovery cohort repertoires had been generated using a single sequencing platform. Both class I and class II loci were covered by HLA typing, at four-digit resolution. The number of donors typed differed by locus, with roughly 629-640 for A, B, C, DRB1 and DQB1, around 500 for DQA1, 606 for DPA1, and approximately 470 for DPB1. Because of strong linkage in the cohort, 4 to 6 DR-DQ haplotypes were treated as single units for association and clustering. On average, roughly 250,000 unique TCR beta nucleotide sequences were sequenced per donor among about 400 genotyped donors of the cohort, with around 19% of those sequences being non-productive. Paper-wide results and their limitations: Compared with equally common non-associated chains, HLA-associated TCR beta chains in a later analysis were more clonally expanded and had lower generation probabilities. According to a later analysis, parvovirus B19, influenza, CMV and Epstein-Barr virus appeared linked to several top co-occurrence clusters. In an earlier analysis of approximately 600 of the donors, most TCR beta V segments were observed in productive rearrangements about 87% or about 30% of the time, broadly matching IMGT annotations. In this cohort, only TCR beta chains were sequenced, and detectable features were limited by the absence of alpha or paired-chain data. In a later analysis, the rate of TCR association differed among HLA loci, with DRB1 alleles having the most associated TCRs and HLA-C alleles having the fewest. A later genetic analysis reported fewer N-insertions in productive TCRs among donors in an Asian-associated ancestry cluster than the roughly 690-donor mean. According to a later analysis, most CMV-associated TCR beta chains appeared to be HLA-restricted, and the HLA associations seemed to be driven largely by CMV exposure. The 87-base-pair reads could not distinguish some IMGT-functional V segments, including TRBV6-2 and TRBV6-3, so those segments were excluded. The study gave a list of over 150 TCR beta chains associated with cytomegalovirus. Because counts were too low, roughly 16 rarely observed V segments, including chromosome 9 orphons, were excluded from the earlier analysis of around 640 of the donors. HLA typing was unavailable for some donors at each locus, so association tests used only the typed subset. In a later genetic analysis, a missense DCLRE1C variant was associated with V-gene and J-gene trimming of TCR beta chains, and the association was replicated in an independent cohort. The classifier was reported to diagnose cytomegalovirus status with high specificity and sensitivity in both the original cohort and the validation cohort. For the cohort, immune exposure information was limited to CMV serostatus. At a false discovery rate of 0.05, a later analysis linked 16,951 TCR beta sequences to specific HLA alleles. Correlated functional status among segregating V segments might be attributable to linkage disequilibrium, but an unknown experimental factor could not be ruled out. In vitro tests confirmed that a few of the cytomegalovirus-associated TCR beta chains recognize cytomegalovirus antigens. While some public TCRs were present in many individuals, most TCR sequences turned up only very rarely across donors. A cluster of highly shared sequence variants was judged likely to represent a technical artifact of the sequencing pipeline. The presence/absence analyses assumed that sequencing depth was roughly uniform across donors, and that assumption may not be true. The authors suggested that the approach could potentially be generalized to other disease states and immunological phenotypes. A further reported finding was that TCR beta sequences accurately predicted the HLA-A and HLA-B alleles for most subjects in the first cohort. Assigning TCR associations to individual alleles was difficult when HLA alleles, especially DR and DQ, strongly co-occurred.

The cysteine opens and the phenylalanine closes a CDR3 of 15 amino acids. Only CDR3 DNA remains: 45 bases, in frame from the first base. CDR1 and CDR2, per the germline V gene (reference sequence), are LNHDA and SQIVND. A distance of 15 bases separates the germline ends of V and J, which lose 7 bases and 2 bases respectively. This TCR was recovered from a man aged 30-40 years in good health and CMV-seronegative. Sequencing input: PBMCs. The chain is encoded by TRBV19 joined to TRBJ1-5, with no reliable assignment of the D segment. The sequence in DNA is TGTGCCAGTACCACCACGTCCGGTCGCAATCAGCCCCAGCATTTT. This gives the protein CASTTTSGRNQPQHF.